Each of the 2 T cell receptor beta chains below was sequenced from the same sample in a study of regulatory T cells in long-lasting Graves disease. Time point in this sample: persistent/refractory GD, antithyroid drugs over 5 years with positive TRAb. Extracted RNA from PBMCs served as the source of the TCR library. Arm-PCR with iRepertoire HTBI primers amplified the CDR3 regions for these TCR beta libraries. TCRdb itself ran the multiplex PCR reads through MiXCR, one entry per CDR3 protein. This sample has some 330,000 distinct CDR3 sequences, with roughly 24% found just once. Sequencing used peripheral blood mononuclear cells (PBMCs), obtained when the disease was refractory, from a patient treated with antithyroid drugs. The receptors were sampled from a woman aged 40 to 55 with Graves disease.

Worth noting for this clonotype: A much larger clone lies one base from this, so it may be a read error. The final CDR3 position lacks the conserved phenylalanine or tryptophan, pointing to a likely read error. The chain recombines TRBV28 with TRBJ1-1; D is unclear. The germline V gene encodes CDR1 MDHEN and CDR2 SYDVKM. The V end was cut by 1 base, the J end by 1 base, with 4 bases between. This CDR3 contains 13 residues. The CDR3 nucleotides read TGTGCCAGCAGTTTATTGTGGAACACTGAAGCTTTCTCT. As protein: CASSLLWNTEAFS.

The V and J genes are TRBV6-5 and TRBJ1-2, with no clear D. Germline lookup yields CDR1 MNHEY and CDR2 SVGAGI. With 2 bases removed from V and 0 bases from J, the gap between germline ends came to 7 bases. This CDR3 is built from 14 residues. The CDR3 sequence: CASSYPVSNYGYTF. In DNA form, the CDR3 reads TGTGCCAGCAGTTACCCAGTTTCTAACTATGGCTACACCTTC.